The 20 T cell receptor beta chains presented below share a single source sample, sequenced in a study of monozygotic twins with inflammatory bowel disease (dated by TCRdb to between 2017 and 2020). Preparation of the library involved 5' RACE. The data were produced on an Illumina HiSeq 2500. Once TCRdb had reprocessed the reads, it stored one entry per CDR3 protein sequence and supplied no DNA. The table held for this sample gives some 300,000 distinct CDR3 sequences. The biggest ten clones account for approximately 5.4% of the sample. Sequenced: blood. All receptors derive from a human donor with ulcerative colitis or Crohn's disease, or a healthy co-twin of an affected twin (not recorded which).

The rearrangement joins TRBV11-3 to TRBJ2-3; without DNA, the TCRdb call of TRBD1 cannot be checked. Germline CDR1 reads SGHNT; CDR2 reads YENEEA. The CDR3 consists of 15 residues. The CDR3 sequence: CASSGGGLATDTQYF.

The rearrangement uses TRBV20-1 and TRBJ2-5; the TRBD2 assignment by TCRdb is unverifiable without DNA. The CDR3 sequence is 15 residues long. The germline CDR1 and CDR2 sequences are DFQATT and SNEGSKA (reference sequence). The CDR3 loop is CSARAASGNQETQYF.

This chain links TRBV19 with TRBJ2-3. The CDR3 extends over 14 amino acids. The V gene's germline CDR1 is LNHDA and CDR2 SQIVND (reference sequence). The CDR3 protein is CASSLKHFTDTQYF.

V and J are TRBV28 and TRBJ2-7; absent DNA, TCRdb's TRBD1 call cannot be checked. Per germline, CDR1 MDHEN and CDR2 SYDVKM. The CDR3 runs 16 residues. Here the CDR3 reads CASSSYFGTGGDEQYF.

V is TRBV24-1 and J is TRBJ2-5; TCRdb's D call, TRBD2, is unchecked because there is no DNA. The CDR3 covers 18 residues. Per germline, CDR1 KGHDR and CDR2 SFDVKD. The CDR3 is CATSDRRDLQHLEETQYF.

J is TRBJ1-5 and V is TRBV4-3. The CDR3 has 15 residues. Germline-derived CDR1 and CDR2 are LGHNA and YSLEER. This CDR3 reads CASSQDFGGGQPQHF.

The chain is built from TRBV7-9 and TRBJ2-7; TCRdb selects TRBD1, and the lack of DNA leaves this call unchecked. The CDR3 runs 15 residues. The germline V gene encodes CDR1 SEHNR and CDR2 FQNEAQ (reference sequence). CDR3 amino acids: CASSLVETGRREQYF.

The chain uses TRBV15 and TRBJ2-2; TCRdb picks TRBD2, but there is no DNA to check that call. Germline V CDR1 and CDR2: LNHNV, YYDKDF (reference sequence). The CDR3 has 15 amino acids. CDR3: CATTRLAGYTGELFF.

The CDR3 spells CASSLSEPVGGLWPQHF. The genes are TRBV28 and TRBJ1-5; there is no DNA to check the TCRdb D call of TRBD1. This CDR3 is built from 17 residues. CDR1 is MDHEN, CDR2 SYDVKM, per germline. Using reference TRBV28 and TRBJ1-5 for the parts outside the CDR3, the full variable domain is DVKVTQSSRYLVKRTGEKVFLECVQDMDHENMFWYRQDPGLGLRLIYFSYDVKMKEKGDIPEGYSVSREKKERFSLILESASTNQTSMYLCASSLSEPVGGLWPQHFGDGTRLSIL.

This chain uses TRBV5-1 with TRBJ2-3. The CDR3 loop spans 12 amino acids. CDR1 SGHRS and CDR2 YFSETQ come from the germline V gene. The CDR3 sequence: CASSLESDTQYF.

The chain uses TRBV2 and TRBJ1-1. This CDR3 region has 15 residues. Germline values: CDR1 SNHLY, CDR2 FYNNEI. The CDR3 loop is CASSEELRINTEAFF.

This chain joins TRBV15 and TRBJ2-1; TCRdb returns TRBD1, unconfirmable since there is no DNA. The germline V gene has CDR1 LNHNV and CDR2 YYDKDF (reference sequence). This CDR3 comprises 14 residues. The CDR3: CATSRARQGDEQFF.

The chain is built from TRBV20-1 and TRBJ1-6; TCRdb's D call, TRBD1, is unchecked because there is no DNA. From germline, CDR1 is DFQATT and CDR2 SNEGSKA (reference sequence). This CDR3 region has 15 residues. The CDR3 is CSASTGGLNNSPLHF.

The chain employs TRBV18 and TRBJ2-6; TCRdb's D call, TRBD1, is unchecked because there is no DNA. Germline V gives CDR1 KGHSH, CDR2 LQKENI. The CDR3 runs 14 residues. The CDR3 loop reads CASSPGTTAPVLTF.

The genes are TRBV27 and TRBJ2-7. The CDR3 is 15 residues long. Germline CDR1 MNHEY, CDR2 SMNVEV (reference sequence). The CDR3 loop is CASSPSSGRLYEQYF.

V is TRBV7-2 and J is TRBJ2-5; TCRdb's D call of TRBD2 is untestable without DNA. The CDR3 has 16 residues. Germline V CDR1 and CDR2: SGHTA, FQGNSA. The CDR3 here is CASSLGPSEKQETQYF.

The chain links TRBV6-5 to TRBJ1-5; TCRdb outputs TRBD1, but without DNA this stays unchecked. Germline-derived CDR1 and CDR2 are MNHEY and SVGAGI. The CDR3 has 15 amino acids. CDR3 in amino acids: CASSYGGVGNQPQHF.

The CDR3 is CAISEWGYGYTF. This chain uses TRBV10-3 with TRBJ1-2. CDR1 is ENHRY, CDR2 SYGVKD, per germline. The CDR3 has 12 residues.

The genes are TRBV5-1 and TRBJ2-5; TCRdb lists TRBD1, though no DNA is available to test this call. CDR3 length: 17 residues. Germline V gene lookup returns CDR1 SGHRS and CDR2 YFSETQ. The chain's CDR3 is CASSLSDTSTGRETQYF. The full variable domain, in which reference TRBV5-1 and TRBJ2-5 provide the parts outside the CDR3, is KAGVTQTPRYLIKTRGQQVTLSCSPISGHRSVSWYQQTPGQGLQFLFEYFSETQRNKGNFPGRFSGRQFSNSRSEMNVSTLELGDSALYLCASSLSDTSTGRETQYFGPGTRLLVL.

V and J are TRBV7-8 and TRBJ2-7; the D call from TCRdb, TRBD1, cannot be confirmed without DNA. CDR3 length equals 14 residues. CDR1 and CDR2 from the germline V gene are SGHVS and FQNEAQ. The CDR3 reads CASSFAGRHYEQYF.